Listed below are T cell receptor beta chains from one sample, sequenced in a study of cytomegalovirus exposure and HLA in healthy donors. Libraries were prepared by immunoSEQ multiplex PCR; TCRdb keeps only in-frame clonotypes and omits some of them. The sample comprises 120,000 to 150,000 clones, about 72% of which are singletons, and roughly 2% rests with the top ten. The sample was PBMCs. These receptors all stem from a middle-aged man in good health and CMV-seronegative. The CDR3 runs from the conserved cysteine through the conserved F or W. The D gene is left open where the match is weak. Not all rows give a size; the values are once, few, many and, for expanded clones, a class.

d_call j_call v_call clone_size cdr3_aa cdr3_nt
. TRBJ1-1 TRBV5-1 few CASSLAGGRMAFF TGCGCCAGCAGCTTGGCCGGTGGGCGCATGGCTTTCTTT
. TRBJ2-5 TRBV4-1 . CASSPDLFWTEETQYF TGCGCCAGCAGCCCGGACCTGTTTTGGACTGAAGAGACCCAGTACTTC
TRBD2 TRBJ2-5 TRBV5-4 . CASSPGLAGVQETQYF TGTGCCAGCAGCCCGGGGCTAGCGGGGGTCCAAGAGACCCAGTACTTC
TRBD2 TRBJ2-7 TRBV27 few CASKPGLAGAQYF TGTGCCAGCAAACCGGGACTAGCGGGAGCGCAGTACTTC
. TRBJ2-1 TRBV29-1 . CSGESSYNEQFF TGCAGCGGGGAGAGCTCCTACAATGAGCAGTTCTTC
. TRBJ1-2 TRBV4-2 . CASSQELGRGEVDYGYTF TGTGCCAGCAGCCAAGAACTGGGCAGGGGAGAAGTCGACTATGGCTACACCTTC
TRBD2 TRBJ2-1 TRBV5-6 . CASSLGTSGGAANEQFF TGTGCCAGCAGCCTAGGGACTAGCGGGGGGGCCGCGAATGAGCAGTTCTTC
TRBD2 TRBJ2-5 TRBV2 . CASKGLAGQETQYF TGTGCCAGCAAAGGACTAGCGGGACAAGAGACCCAGTACTTC
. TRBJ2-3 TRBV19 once CASTGGTDTQYF TGTGCCAGTACAGGGGGCACAGATACGCAGTATTTT
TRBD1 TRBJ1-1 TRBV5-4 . CASSAAGGETEAFF TGTGCCAGCAGCGCTGCAGGGGGAGAAACTGAAGCTTTCTTT
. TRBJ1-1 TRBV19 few CASSPPGMVTEAFF TGTGCCAGTAGTCCCCCAGGGATGGTCACTGAAGCTTTCTTT
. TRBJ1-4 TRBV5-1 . CASSPHGGKATNEKLFF TGCGCCAGCAGCCCTCACGGCGGAAAGGCAACTAATGAGAAACTGTTTTTT
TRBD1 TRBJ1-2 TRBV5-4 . CASSLGQGYYGYTF TGTGCCAGCAGCTTAGGACAGGGCTACTATGGCTACACCTTC
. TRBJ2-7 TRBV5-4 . CASSWGGFEQYF TGTGCCAGCAGCTGGGGGGGCTTCGAGCAGTACTTC
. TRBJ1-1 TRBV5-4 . CASSSIGAEAFF TGTGCCAGCAGCTCCATCGGAGCTGAAGCTTTCTTT
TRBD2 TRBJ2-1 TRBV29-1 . CSVEGVSGRAGAYNEQFF TGCAGCGTTGAGGGGGTTAGCGGGAGGGCAGGGGCCTACAATGAGCAGTTCTTC
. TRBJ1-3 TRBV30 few CAWSVLHGNLGNTIYF TGTGCCTGGAGTGTACTTCACGGGAATTTAGGAAACACCATATATTTT
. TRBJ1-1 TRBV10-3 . CAISDPGQTDTEAFF TGTGCCATCAGTGACCCTGGACAGACAGACACTGAAGCTTTCTTT
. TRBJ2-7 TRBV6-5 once CASKASRGVTYEQYF TGTGCCAGCAAGGCTTCGCGGGGCGTAACCTACGAGCAGTACTTC
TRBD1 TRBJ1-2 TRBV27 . CASSLAGDRGRKNYGYTF TGTGCCAGCAGTTTGGCCGGGGACAGGGGTCGGAAAAACTATGGCTACACCTTC
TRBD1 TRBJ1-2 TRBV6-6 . CASSYSRDRVRGYTF TGTGCCAGCAGTTACTCGAGGGACAGGGTGCGGGGCTACACCTTC
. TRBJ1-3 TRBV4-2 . CASSPGGSGNTIYF TGTGCCAGCAGCCCCGGGGGCTCTGGAAACACCATATATTTT
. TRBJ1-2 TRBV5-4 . CASSLVTDYGYTF TGTGCCAGCAGCTTGGTGACAGACTATGGCTACACCTTC
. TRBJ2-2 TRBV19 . CASRGTVNTGELFF TGTGCCAGTAGGGGGACTGTGAACACCGGGGAGCTGTTTTTT
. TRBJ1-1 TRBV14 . CASSQEKGLFTEAFF TGTGCCAGCAGCCAAGAGAAGGGGCTCTTCACTGAAGCTTTCTTT
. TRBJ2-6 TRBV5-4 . CASSFPGRSGANVLTF TGTGCCAGCAGCTTCCCAGGCCGCTCCGGGGCCAACGTCCTGACTTTC
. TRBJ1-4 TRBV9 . CASSPFYSPTNEKLFF TGTGCCAGCAGCCCCTTTTACAGCCCAACTAATGAAAAACTGTTTTTT
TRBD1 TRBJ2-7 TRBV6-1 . CASNRDRGPYEQYF TGTGCCAGCAACCGGGACAGGGGCCCGTACGAGCAGTACTTC
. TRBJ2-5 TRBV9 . CASSRNSGETQYF TGTGCCAGCAGCCGGAATTCGGGGGAGACCCAGTACTTC
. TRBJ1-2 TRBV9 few CASSVDGRGYTF TGTGCCAGCAGCGTAGATGGGAGAGGCTACACCTTC
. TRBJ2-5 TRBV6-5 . CASSLLEQGEGTQYF TGTGCCAGCAGTCTTCTGGAACAAGGCGAGGGGACCCAGTACTTC
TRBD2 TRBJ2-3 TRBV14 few CASSGGIAGYTDTQYF TGTGCCAGCAGCGGGGGAATAGCGGGATACACAGATACGCAGTATTTT
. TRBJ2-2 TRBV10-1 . CASSPGHTGELFF TGCGCCAGCAGCCCAGGGCACACCGGGGAGCTGTTTTTT
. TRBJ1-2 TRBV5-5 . CASTSYETDGYTF TGTGCCAGCACCAGCTATGAGACAGATGGCTACACCTTC
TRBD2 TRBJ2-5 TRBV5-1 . CASSLSGLAGPLQETQYF TGCGCCAGCAGCTTAAGTGGACTAGCGGGACCCCTCCAAGAGACCCAGTACTTC
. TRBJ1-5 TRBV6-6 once CASRSRVDQPQHF TGTGCCAGCCGGAGTCGGGTCGATCAGCCCCAGCATTTT